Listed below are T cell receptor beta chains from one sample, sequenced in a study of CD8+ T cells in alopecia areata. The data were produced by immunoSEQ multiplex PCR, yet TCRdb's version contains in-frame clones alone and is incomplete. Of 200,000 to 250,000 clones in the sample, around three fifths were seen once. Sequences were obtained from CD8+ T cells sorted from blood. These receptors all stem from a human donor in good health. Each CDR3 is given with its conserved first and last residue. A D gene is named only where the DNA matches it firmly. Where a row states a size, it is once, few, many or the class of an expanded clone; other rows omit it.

DNA: TGTGCCAGCGGGGAGGGGGCGCGGACTGAAGCTTTCTTT
CDR3: CASGEGARTEAFF
size: .
J: TRBJ1-1
V: TRBV7-6
D: TRBD1

DNA: TGTGCCAGCAGTCACCGGGACAGGGACTATGGCTACACCTTC
CDR3: CASSHRDRDYGYTF
size: .
J: TRBJ1-2
V: TRBV2
D: TRBD1

DNA: TGCACCGTGAGCAGTTCCAATGAGCAGTTCTTC
CDR3: CTVSSSNEQFF
size: .
J: TRBJ2-1
V: TRBV29-1
D: .

DNA: TGTGCCAGCACCTACGGGGGCACCGGGGAGCTGTTTTTT
CDR3: CASTYGGTGELFF
size: once
J: TRBJ2-2
V: TRBV6-5
D: .

DNA: TGCAGCGCACGGGGCAGCCTGTACGAGCAGTACTTC
CDR3: CSARGSLYEQYF
size: few
J: TRBJ2-7
V: TRBV29-1
D: .

DNA: TGCGCCAGCAGCTTGACCTATTCTAGCGGGGGCCTCACAGATACGCAGTATTTT
CDR3: CASSLTYSSGGLTDTQYF
size: .
J: TRBJ2-3
V: TRBV5-1
D: TRBD2

DNA: TGTGCCAGCAGTGGTGGTGGGGCGAGCAATCAGCCCCAGCATTTT
CDR3: CASSGGGASNQPQHF
size: once
J: TRBJ1-5
V: TRBV2
D: .

DNA: TGTGCCAGCAGCTTACCGGGGCCCAAAAACATTCAGTACTTC
CDR3: CASSLPGPKNIQYF
size: .
J: TRBJ2-4
V: TRBV7-9
D: .

DNA: TGTGCCAGTAGTACGACGGACAGCCGATCCTCCTACGAGCAGTACTTC
CDR3: CASSTTDSRSSYEQYF
size: few
J: TRBJ2-7
V: TRBV19
D: .

DNA: TGTGCCAGCAGAACCGTTCCGGGACCGGAGCAGTTCTTC
CDR3: CASRTVPGPEQFF
size: few
J: TRBJ2-1
V: TRBV5-6
D: .

DNA: TGCGCCAGCAGCCGACCAGGGGGCGCCTATGGCTACACCTTC
CDR3: CASSRPGGAYGYTF
size: .
J: TRBJ1-2
V: TRBV4-1
D: TRBD1

DNA: TGCAGCGTGGACGGACACTATGGCTACACCTTC
CDR3: CSVDGHYGYTF
size: .
J: TRBJ1-2
V: TRBV29-1
D: .

DNA: TGTGCCAGCAGTTTCGGACAGGGGTACGAGCAGTACTTC
CDR3: CASSFGQGYEQYF
size: .
J: TRBJ2-7
V: TRBV27
D: TRBD1

DNA: TGCAGCGCTGAGAGTGGTCAAGAGACCCAGTACTTC
CDR3: CSAESGQETQYF
size: .
J: TRBJ2-5
V: TRBV29-1
D: .

DNA: TGTGCCTGGAGGGACAGGGATTTTGACGAGCAGTACTTC
CDR3: CAWRDRDFDEQYF
size: .
J: TRBJ2-7
V: TRBV30
D: TRBD1

DNA: TGCAGCGCCGGGACAGGGGGCACAGATACGCAGTATTTT
CDR3: CSAGTGGTDTQYF
size: .
J: TRBJ2-3
V: TRBV29-1
D: TRBD1

DNA: TGTGCCAGCAGCATTGAGGCTAGCGGAAGTTGGGACAGTGAGCAGTTCTTC
CDR3: CASSIEASGSWDSEQFF
size: .
J: TRBJ2-1
V: TRBV5-6
D: .

DNA: TGTGCCAGCAGTGCCTACTCGCGGGACGATACGCAGTATTTT
CDR3: CASSAYSRDDTQYF
size: .
J: TRBJ2-3
V: TRBV25-1
D: .

DNA: TGCGCCAGCAGCCAAGTGATGCAGGGGACCGAGCAGTACTTC
CDR3: CASSQVMQGTEQYF
size: .
J: TRBJ2-7
V: TRBV4-1
D: .

DNA: TGCGCCAGCAGCTTGGGACCCCCAGATACGCAGTATTTT
CDR3: CASSLGPPDTQYF
size: .
J: TRBJ2-3
V: TRBV5-1
D: .